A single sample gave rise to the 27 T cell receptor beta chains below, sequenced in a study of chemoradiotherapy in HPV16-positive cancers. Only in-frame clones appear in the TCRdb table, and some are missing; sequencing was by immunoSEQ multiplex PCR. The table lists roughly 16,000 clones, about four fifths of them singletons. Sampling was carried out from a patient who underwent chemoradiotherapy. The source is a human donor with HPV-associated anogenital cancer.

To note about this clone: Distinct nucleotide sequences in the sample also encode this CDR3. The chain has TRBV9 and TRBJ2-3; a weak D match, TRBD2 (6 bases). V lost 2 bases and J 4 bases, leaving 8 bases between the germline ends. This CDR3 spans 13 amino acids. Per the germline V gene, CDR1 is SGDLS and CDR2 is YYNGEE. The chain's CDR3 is CASSVGSPDTQYF. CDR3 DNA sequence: TGTGCCAGCAGCGTCGGGAGCCCAGATACGCAGTATTTT.

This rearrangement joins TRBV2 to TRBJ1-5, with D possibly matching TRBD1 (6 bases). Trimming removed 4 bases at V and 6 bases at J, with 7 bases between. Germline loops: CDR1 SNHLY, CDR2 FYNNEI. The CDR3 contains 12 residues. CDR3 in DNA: TGTGCCAGCAGTGCGACAGGTCAGCCCCAGCATTTT. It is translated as CASSATGQPQHF.

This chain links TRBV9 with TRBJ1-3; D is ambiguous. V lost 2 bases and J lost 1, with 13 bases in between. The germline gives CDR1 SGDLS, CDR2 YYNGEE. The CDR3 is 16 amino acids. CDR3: CASSVGGGISGNTIYF. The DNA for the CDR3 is TGTGCCAGCAGCGTGGGAGGAGGGATATCTGGAAACACCATATATTTT.

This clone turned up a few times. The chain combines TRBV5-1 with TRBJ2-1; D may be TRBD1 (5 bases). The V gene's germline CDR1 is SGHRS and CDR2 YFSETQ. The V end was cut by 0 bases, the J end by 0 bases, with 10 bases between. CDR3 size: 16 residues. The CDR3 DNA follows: TGCGCCAGCAGCTTGGGGACATCTCCCTCCTACAATGAGCAGTTCTTC. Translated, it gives CASSLGTSPSYNEQFF.

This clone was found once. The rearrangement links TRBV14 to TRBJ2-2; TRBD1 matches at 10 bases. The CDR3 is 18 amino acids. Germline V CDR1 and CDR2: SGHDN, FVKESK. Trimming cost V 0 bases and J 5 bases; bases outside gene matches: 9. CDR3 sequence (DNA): TGTGCCAGCAGCCAAGACTTATCGGACAGGGGGGGAACCGGGGAGCTGTTTTTT. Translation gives CASSQDLSDRGGTGELFF.

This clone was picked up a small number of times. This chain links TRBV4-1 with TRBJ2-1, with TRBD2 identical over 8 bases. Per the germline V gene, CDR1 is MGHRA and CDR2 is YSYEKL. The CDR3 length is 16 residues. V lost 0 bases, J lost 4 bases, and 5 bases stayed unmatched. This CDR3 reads CASSQDPGGGYNEQFF. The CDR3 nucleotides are TGCGCCAGCAGCCAAGACCCCGGGGGGGGTTACAATGAGCAGTTCTTC.

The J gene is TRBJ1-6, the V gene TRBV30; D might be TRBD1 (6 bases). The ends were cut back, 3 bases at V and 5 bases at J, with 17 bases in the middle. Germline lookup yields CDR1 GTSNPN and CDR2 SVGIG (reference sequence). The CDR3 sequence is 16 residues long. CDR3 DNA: TGTGCCTGGAGGCCGGCTGACAGGCCGAATAATTCACCCCTCCACTTT. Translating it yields CAWRPADRPNNSPLHF.

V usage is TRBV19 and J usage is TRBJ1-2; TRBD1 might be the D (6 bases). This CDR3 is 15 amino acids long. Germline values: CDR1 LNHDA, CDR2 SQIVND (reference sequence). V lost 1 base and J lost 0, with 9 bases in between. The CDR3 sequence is CASSIAGQPNYGYTF. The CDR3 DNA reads TGTGCCAGTAGTATAGCCGGACAGCCTAACTATGGCTACACCTTC.

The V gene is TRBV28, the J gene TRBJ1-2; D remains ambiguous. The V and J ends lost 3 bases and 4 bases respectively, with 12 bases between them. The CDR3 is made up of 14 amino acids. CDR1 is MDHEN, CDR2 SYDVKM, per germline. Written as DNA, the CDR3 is TGTGCCAGCAGTTTTGGGAGCAGAGTCTATGGCTACACCTTC. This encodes CASSFGSRVYGYTF.

The chain's CDR3 is CASSTGTEAYEQYF. The CDR3 DNA is TGTGCCAGCAGTACCGGGACGGAAGCCTACGAGCAGTACTTC. V is TRBV6-5 and J is TRBJ2-7; D tentatively fits TRBD1 or TRBD2 (5 bases each). CDR1 is MNHEY, CDR2 SVGAGI, per germline. V gave up 5 bases and J gave up 2 bases, with 13 bases separating them. The CDR3 loop spans 14 amino acids.

This chain's CDR3 is CASSQPAGTGSNTEAFF. The CDR3 bases are TGTGCCAGCAGCCAGCCTGCCGGGACAGGGAGTAACACTGAAGCTTTCTTT. J is TRBJ1-1 and V is TRBV7-9; 9 bases map to TRBD1. The V and J ends lost 5 bases and 2 bases, in that order; junction bases with no gene match: 12. CDR1 SEHNR and CDR2 FQNEAQ come from the germline V gene (reference sequence). There are 17 residues in the CDR3.

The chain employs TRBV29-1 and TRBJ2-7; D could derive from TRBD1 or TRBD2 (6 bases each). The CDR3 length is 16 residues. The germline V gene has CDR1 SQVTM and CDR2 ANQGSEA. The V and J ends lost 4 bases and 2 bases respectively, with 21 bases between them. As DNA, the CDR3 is TGCAGCGTTGGAGGATTAGGGGGACTCCAGCCCTACGAGCAGTACTTC. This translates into CSVGGLGGLQPYEQYF.

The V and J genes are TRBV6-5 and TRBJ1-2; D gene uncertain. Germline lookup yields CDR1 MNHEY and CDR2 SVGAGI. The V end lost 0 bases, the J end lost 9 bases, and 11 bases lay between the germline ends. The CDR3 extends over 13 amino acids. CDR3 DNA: TGTGCCAGCAGTTACTCCACCGCGGGTCGCTACACCTTC. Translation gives CASSYSTAGRYTF.

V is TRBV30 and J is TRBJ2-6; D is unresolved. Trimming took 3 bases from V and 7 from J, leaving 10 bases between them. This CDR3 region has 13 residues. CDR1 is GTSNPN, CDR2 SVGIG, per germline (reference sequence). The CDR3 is CAWSPPPANVLTF. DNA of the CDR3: TGTGCCTGGAGCCCCCCGCCAGCCAACGTCCTGACTTTC.

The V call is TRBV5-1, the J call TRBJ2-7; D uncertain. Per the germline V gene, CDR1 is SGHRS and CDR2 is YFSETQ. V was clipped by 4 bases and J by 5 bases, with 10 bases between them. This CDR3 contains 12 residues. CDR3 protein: CASSPPTNEQYF. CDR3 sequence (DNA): TGCGCCAGCAGCCCCCCGACAAACGAGCAGTACTTC.

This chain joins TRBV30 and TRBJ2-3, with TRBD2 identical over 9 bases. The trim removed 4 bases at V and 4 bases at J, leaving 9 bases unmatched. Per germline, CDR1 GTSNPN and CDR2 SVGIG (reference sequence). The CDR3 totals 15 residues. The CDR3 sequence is CAWMERGDNADTQYF. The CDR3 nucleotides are TGTGCCTGGATGGAGCGGGGGGACAATGCAGATACGCAGTATTTT.

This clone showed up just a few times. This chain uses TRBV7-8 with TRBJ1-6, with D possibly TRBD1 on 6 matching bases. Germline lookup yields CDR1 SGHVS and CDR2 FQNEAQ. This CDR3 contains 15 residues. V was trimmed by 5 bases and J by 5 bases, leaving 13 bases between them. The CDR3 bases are TGTGCCAGCAGCCCCAGGACAGCCAATAATTCACCCCTCCACTTT. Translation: CASSPRTANNSPLHF.

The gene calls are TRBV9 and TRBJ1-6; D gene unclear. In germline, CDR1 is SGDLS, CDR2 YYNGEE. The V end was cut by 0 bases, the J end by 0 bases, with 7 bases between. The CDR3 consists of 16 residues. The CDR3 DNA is TGTGCCAGCAGCGTAGACGGCAGCTCCTATAATTCACCCCTCCACTTT. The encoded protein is CASSVDGSSYNSPLHF.

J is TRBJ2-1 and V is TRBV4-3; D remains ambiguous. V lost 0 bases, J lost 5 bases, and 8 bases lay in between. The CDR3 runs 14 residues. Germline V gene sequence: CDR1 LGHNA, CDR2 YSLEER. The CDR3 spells CASSQDRTHNEQFF. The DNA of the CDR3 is TGCGCCAGCAGCCAAGATAGAACTCACAATGAGCAGTTCTTC.

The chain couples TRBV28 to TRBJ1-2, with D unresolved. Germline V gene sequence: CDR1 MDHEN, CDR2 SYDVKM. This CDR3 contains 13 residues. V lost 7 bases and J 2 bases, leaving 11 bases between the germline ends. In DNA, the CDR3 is TGTGCCAGCACCAAGGCCCGCAACTATGGCTACACCTTC. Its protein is CASTKARNYGYTF.

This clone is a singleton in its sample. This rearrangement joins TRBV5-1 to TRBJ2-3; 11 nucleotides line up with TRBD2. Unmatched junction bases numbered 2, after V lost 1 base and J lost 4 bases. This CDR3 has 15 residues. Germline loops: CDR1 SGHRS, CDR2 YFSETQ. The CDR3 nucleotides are TGCGCCAGCAGCTTGACTAGCGGGAGCTCAGATACGCAGTATTTT. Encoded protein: CASSLTSGSSDTQYF.

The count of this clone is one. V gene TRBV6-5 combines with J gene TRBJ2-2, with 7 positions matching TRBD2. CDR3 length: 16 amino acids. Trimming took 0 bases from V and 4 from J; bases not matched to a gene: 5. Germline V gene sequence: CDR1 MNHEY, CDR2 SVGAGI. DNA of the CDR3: TGTGCCAGCAGTTACTCCCCGGGGGGTTCCACCGGGGAGCTGTTTTTT. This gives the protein CASSYSPGGSTGELFF.

CDR3 bases: TGTGCCAGCAGCTTAATGGGACAGAACACCGGGGAGCTGTTTTTT. Its protein is CASSLMGQNTGELFF. The gene calls are TRBV7-3 and TRBJ2-2, with D perhaps matching TRBD1 (6 bases). This CDR3 region has 15 residues. The germline gives CDR1 SGHTA, CDR2 FQGTGA. The V gene lost 1 base and the J gene lost 1 base, with 7 bases spanning the gap.

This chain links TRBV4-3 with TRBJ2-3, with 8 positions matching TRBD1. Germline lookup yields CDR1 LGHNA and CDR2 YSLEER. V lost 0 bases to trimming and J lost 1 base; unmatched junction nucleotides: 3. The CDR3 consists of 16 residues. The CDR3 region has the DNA TGCGCCAGCAGCCAAGATTCGACAGGGGGCACAGATACGCAGTATTTT. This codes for CASSQDSTGGTDTQYF.

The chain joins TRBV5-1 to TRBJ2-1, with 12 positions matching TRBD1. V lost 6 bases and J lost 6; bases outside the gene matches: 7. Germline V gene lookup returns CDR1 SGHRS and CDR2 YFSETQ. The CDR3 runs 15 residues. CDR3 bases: TGCGCCAGCACTTCCGGGACAGGGGGCATCAATGAGCAGTTCTTC. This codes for CASTSGTGGINEQFF. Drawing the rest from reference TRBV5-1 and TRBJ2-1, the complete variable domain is KAGVTQTPRYLIKTRGQQVTLSCSPISGHRSVSWYQQTPGQGLQFLFEYFSETQRNKGNFPGRFSGRQFSNSRSEMNVSTLELGDSALYLCASTSGTGGINEQFFGPGTRLTVL.

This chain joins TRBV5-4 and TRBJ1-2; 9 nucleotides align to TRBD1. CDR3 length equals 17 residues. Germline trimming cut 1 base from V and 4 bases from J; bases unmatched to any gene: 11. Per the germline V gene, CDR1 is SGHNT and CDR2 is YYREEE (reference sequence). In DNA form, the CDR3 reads TGTGCCAGCAGCTTGTTGGGTCGCCGGGACAGGGCCTATGGCTACACCTTC. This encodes CASSLLGRRDRAYGYTF.

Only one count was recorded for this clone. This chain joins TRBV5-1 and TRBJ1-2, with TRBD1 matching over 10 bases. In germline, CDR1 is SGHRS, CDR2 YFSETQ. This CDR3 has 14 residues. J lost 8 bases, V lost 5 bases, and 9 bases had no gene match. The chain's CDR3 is CASRPDRGRQGYTF. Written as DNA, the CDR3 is TGCGCCAGCAGGCCAGACAGGGGGCGGCAGGGCTACACCTTC.